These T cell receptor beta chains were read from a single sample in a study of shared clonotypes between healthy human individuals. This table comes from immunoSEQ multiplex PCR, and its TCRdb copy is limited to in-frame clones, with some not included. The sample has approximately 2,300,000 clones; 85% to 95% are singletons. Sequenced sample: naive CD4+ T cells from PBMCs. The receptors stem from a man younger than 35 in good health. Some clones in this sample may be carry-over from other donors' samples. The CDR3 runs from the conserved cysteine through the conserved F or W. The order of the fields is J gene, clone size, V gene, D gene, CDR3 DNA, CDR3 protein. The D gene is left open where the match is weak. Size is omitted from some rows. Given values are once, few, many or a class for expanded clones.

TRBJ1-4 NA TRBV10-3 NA TGTGCCACACGACAGCCTGCAACTAATGAAAAACTGTTTTTT CATRQPATNEKLFF
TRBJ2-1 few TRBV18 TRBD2 TGTGCCAGCTCACCAATCACTAGCGGGAGCGGGAATGAGCAGTTCTTC CASSPITSGSGNEQFF
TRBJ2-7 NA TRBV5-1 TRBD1 TGCGCCAGCAGCTTGGCCGGACAGGGTCGCTACGAGCAGTACTTC CASSLAGQGRYEQYF
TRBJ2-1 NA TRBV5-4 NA TGTGCCAGCAGCTTGGATCTGACGGTGAACAATGAGCAGTTCTTC CASSLDLTVNNEQFF
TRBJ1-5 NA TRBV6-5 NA TGTGCCAGCAGCCGGGCCCATAATCAGCCCCAGCATTTT CASSRAHNQPQHF
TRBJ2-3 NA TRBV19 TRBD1 TGTGCCAGTAGTATCGACGACAGGGGCACAGATACGCAGTATTTT CASSIDDRGTDTQYF
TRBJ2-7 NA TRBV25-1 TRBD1 TGTGCCAGCAGTGCCGGACAGGGTATCGACGAGCAGTACTTC CASSAGQGIDEQYF
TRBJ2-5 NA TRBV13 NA TGTGCCAGCAGCTTAGGGGGCGAGGGAAAAGAGACCCAGTACTTC CASSLGGEGKETQYF
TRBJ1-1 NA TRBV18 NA TGTGCCAGCTCACCATCTATACAGGGAAACACTGAAGCTTTCTTT CASSPSIQGNTEAFF
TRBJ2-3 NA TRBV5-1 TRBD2 TGCGCCAGCAGCGGGGGACTAGCGGGAGGCACAGATACGCAGTATTTT CASSGGLAGGTDTQYF
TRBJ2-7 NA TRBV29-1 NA TGCAGCGTTGACGGCCTGTTTGGGATGAGCTCCTACGAGCAGTACTTC CSVDGLFGMSSYEQYF
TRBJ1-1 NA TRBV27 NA TGTGCCAGCAGTTTCCCATATGGAGGGAACACTGAAGCTTTCTTT CASSFPYGGNTEAFF
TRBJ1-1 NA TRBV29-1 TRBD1 TGCAGCGTTGAACCCCGGACAGGGGAATGGAACACTGAAGCTTTCTTT CSVEPRTGEWNTEAFF
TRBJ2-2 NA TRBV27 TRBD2 TGTGCCAGCAGTTCAAGGACTAGCGGGACGCACACCGGGGAGCTGTTTTTT CASSSRTSGTHTGELFF
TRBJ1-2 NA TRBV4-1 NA TGCGCCAGCAGCCAAGATCCAGTATCCTATGGCTACACCTTC CASSQDPVSYGYTF
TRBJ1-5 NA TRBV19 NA TGTGCCAGTAGTATAGGGGGGGCTGGTCAGCCCCAGCATTTT CASSIGGAGQPQHF
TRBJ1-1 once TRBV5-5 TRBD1 TGTGCCAGCAGCTTGAGGGGACAGGGGGTTGAGAACACTGAAGCTTTCTTT CASSLRGQGVENTEAFF
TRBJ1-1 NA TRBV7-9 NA TGTGCCAGCAGCGGACGGATGAACACTGAAGCTTTCTTT CASSGRMNTEAFF
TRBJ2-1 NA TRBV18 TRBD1 TGTGCCAGCTCACCATCAGGGGGCGTAAGGTACAATGAGCAGTTCTTC CASSPSGGVRYNEQFF
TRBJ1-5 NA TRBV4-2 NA TGTGCCAGCAGCCAAGATTCGAGTCTTGCGCAGCCCCAGCATTTT CASSQDSSLAQPQHF
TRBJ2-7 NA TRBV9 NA TGTGCCAGCAGCGGGCTACCACTGGGCGAGCAGTACTTC CASSGLPLGEQYF
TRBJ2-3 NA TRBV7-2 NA TGTGCCAGCAGCTCGCCCGGGGGTACGCAGTATTTT CASSSPGGTQYF
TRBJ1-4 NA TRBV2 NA TGTGCCAGCAGTGAAGGCACAGGGCGGGAAAAACTGTTTTTT CASSEGTGREKLFF
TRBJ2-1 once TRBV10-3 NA TGTGCCATCAGCGAGTTCAATGAGCAGTTCTTC CAISEFNEQFF
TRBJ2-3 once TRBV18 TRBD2 TGTGCCAGCTCACGACTAGCGAACACAGATACGCAGTATTTT CASSRLANTDTQYF
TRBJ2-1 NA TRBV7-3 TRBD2 TGTGCCAGCAGCTCACCTTTGACTAGCGGCAATGAGCAGTTCTTC CASSSPLTSGNEQFF
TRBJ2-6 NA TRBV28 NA TGTGCCAGCAGTTTATTCGACCGGGGACCTGGGGCCAACGTCCTGACTTTC CASSLFDRGPGANVLTF
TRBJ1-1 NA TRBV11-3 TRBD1 TGTGCCAGCAGCCTCGGACAGGGGGCTGAAGCTTTCTTT CASSLGQGAEAFF
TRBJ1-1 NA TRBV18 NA TGTGCCAGCTCACCACCTGGCGGGGTTGAAGCTTTCTTT CASSPPGGVEAFF
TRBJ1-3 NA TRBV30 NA TGTGCCTGCCCCGACAGCTTCTCTGGAAACACCATATATTTT CACPDSFSGNTIYF
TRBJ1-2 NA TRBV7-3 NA TGTGCCAGCAGCCCAACGGCGGTTTTTAGGAACTACACCTTC CASSPTAVFRNYTF
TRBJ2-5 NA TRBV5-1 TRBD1 TGCGCCAGCAGCCGCCGGACAGGGTTCGTGGAGACCCAGTACTTC CASSRRTGFVETQYF
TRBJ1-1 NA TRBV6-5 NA TGTGCCAGCAGTTACGGACAGTACGACACTGAAGCTTTCTTT CASSYGQYDTEAFF
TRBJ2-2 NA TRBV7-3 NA TGTGCCAGCAGCCCTGAACCGAACACCGGGGAGCTGTTTTTT CASSPEPNTGELFF
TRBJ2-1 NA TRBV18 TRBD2 TGTGCCAGCTCACCACCGGGACTAGCGGGAGGTAGTTCCTACAATGAGCAGTTCTTC CASSPPGLAGGSSYNEQFF
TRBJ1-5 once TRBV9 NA TGTGCCAGCAGCGTAGGGCCATTTGCTTCCCAGCATTTT CASSVGPFASQHF
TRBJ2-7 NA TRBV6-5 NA TGTGCCAGCAGTCCCCTCGGCCCAGCTACCTACGAGCAGTACTTC CASSPLGPATYEQYF
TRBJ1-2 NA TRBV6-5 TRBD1 TGTGCCAGCAGCCGCCACGAGGACAGGGGTCGAGGCTACACCTTC CASSRHEDRGRGYTF
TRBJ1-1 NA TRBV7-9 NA TGTGCCAGCAGCTTCTTGCAGGGAAGCACTGAAGCTTTCTTT CASSFLQGSTEAFF
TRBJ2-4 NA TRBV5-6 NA TGTGCCAGCAGCTTGGAAAACATTCAGTACTTC CASSLENIQYF
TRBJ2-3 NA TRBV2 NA TGTGCCAGCAGCGCATCTCTTCTGGGCGATACGCAGTATTTT CASSASLLGDTQYF
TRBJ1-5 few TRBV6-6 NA TGTGCCAGCAGGGAGGCAGGACGCAATCAGCCCCAGCATTTT CASREAGRNQPQHF
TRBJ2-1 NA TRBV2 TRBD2 TGTGCCAGCAGGCCAACTAGCGGGAGGTATGAGGGGCAGTTCTTC CASRPTSGRYEGQFF
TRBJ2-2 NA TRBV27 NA TGTGCCAGCAGCCACCCCAGGGTTACCGGGGAGCTGTTTTTT CASSHPRVTGELFF
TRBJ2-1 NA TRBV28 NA TGTGCCAGCAGCTCAACTAGGAATGAGCAGTTCTTC CASSSTRNEQFF
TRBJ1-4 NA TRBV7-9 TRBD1 TGTGCCAGCAGCAAAGAGCAGGGGGCGAGTAATGAAAAACTGTTTTTT CASSKEQGASNEKLFF
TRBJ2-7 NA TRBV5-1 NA TGCGCCAGCAGCGGCCGGATCCCCTACGAGCAGTACTTC CASSGRIPYEQYF
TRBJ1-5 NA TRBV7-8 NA TGTGCCAGCAGCTTATATATGGGAAATCAGCCCCAGCATTTT CASSLYMGNQPQHF
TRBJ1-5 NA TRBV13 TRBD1 TGTGCCAGCAGCCGAAGGGACAGGGTGTGGCAGCCCCAGCATTTT CASSRRDRVWQPQHF
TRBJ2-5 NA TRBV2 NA TGTGCCAGCACCCCGGGGGAGACCCAGTACTTC CASTPGETQYF